This entry is about one T cell receptor beta chain. This CDR3 is built from 15 residues. Germline CDR1 is SNHLY and CDR2 is FYNNEI. J gave up 8 bases and V 3 bases, and 8 bases lay outside the gene matches. Original processing methods: Nucleated cell number was recorded as an estimate derived from reference gene primer amplification. The method was immunoSEQ multiplex PCR; TCRdb's version includes in-frame clones alone and lacks a portion of them. V, J and clone size are taken as reported in that table, and D and trimming were inferred from the DNA itself. In the table there are 100,000 to 150,000 clones, over 60% of which are singletons. The data stem from a study of blood T cell repertoires in COVID-19. Study in general: Acute-phase and convalescent COVID-19 samples originated in the United States, Italy and Spain.

The sequencing sample was made of peripheral blood. The sequence derives from a man aged 40-55 years with active or convalescent COVID-19. This sequence joins TRBV2 and TRBJ1-5; 9 nucleotides align to TRBD1. CDR3 sequence (DNA): TGTGCCAGCAGTGAGAGCGGGACAGGGATTGAGCCCCAGCATTTT. Encoded protein: CASSESGTGIEPQHF.